Listed below are T cell receptor beta chains from one sample, sequenced in a study of T-cell reconstitution after alpha-beta-depleted transplantation in children. TCRdb fed the PCR reads into MiXCR, producing one record per CDR3 protein. The data contain fewer than 750,000 distinct CDR3 sequences, roughly 27% of them singletons. Source: PBMCs, taken before TCRalphabeta/CD19-depleted stem cell transplant. The receptors derive from a boy younger than two with Wiskott-Aldrich syndrome, due to receive a stem cell transplant. The CDR3 runs from the conserved cysteine through the conserved F or W. Each record gives: J gene, D gene, V gene, clone size, CDR3 protein, CDR3 DNA. D genes are given only for firm matches. Size is stated for part of the rows, as once, few or many counts, or as a class when the clone is expanded.

>TRBJ2-5|TRBD2|TRBV12-3/TRBV12-4|many
CASSSGESYQETQYF
TGTGCCAGTTCTAGCGGAGAATCGTACCAAGAGACCCAGTACTTC
>TRBJ2-5|.|TRBV20-1|few
CSAGREAGRGWF
TGCAGTGCTGGTCGCGAAGCAGGGCGGGGTTGGTTC
>TRBJ2-1|TRBD2|TRBV5-5|.
CASSLLQRENNEQFF
TGTGCCAGCAGCTTGCTCCAGCGGGAGAACAATGAGCAGTTCTTC
>TRBJ1-2|.|TRBV6-1|few
CASSIVGGYTF
TGTGCCAGCAGTATCGTAGGTGGCTACACCTTC
>TRBJ2-1|.|TRBV5-1|.
CASSPVTGTLWDEQFF
TGCGCCAGCAGCCCTGTGACCGGGACATTATGGGATGAGCAGTTCTTC
>TRBJ2-7|TRBD2|TRBV7-3|.
CASSHGAGGYSEQYF
TGTGCCAGCAGTCACGGAGCGGGAGGTTACAGCGAGCAGTACTTC
>TRBJ1-2|.|TRBV28|once
CATLDRGYGYTF
TGTGCCACCTTGGACCGGGGCTATGGCTACACCTTC
>TRBJ2-1|TRBD2|TRBV12-3/TRBV12-4|.
CASSFGMGTSVYNEQFF
TGTGCCAGCAGTTTCGGAATGGGGACTAGCGTTTACAATGAGCAGTTCTTC
>TRBJ2-3|.|TRBV5-1|few
CASSSDGRSTDTQYF
TGCGCCAGCAGCTCCGACGGACGGTCCACAGATACGCAGTATTTT
>TRBJ2-2|.|TRBV6-1|.
CASSEELARTGELFF
TGTGCCAGCAGTGAAGAGTTAGCCAGGACCGGGGAGCTGTTTTTT
>TRBJ2-1|.|TRBV5-1|.
CASSLRRPEYNEQFF
TGCGCCAGCAGCTTGCGGAGGCCGGAATACAATGAGCAGTTCTTC
>TRBJ2-7|.|TRBV5-1|few
CASSLVGPSYEQYF
TGCGCCAGCAGCTTGGTAGGGCCGTCCTACGAGCAGTACTTC
>TRBJ1-5|.|TRBV5-1|few
CASIAVQGTNIGNQPQHF
TGCGCCAGCATCGCGGTCCAGGGCACGAATATTGGCAATCAGCCCCAGCATTTT
>TRBJ2-7|TRBD1|TRBV4-1|.
CASSQVQGTGGYEQYF
TGCGCCAGCAGCCAAGTTCAGGGGACAGGTGGATACGAGCAGTACTTC
>TRBJ2-5|TRBD1|TRBV5-1|few
CASSLGQAGETQYF
TGCGCCAGCAGCCTGGGACAGGCAGGGGAGACCCAGTACTTC
>TRBJ1-3|.|TRBV5-1|.
CASSLGQSGNTIYF
TGCGCCAGCAGCTTGGGACAGTCTGGAAACACCATATATTTT
>TRBJ1-1|.|TRBV5-1|few
CASSLESGWNTEAFF
TGCGCCAGCAGCTTGGAATCAGGGTGGAACACTGAAGCTTTCTTT
>TRBJ2-2|TRBD2|TRBV5-1|few
CASSLPWLAGPTGELFF
TGCGCCAGCAGCTTACCCTGGCTAGCGGGCCCAACCGGGGAGCTGTTTTTT
>TRBJ1-1|TRBD1|TRBV5-1|few
CASSAGQWGGEAFF
TGCGCCAGCAGCGCGGGACAGTGGGGCGGTGAAGCTTTCTTT
>TRBJ2-7|TRBD2|TRBV24-1|.
CATSDSGRFSYEQYF
TGTGCCACCAGTGATAGCGGGAGGTTCTCCTACGAGCAGTACTTC
>TRBJ2-1|.|TRBV6-1|.
CASSRPSVSSYNEQFF
TGTGCCAGCAGCAGACCAAGCGTCAGCTCCTACAATGAGCAGTTCTTC
>TRBJ2-2|TRBD1|TRBV28|few
CASNRQGITGELFF
TGTGCCAGCAACCGACAGGGGATCACCGGGGAGCTGTTTTTT